This T cell receptor (beta chain) was obtained from a study of technical replicates of blood from four donors. This clone appeared once. The table came from immunoSEQ multiplex PCR; TCRdb's copy has only in-frame clones and leaves some out. The sample has roughly 76,000 clones; more than 90% are singletons. This CDR3 region has 14 residues. CDR1 KGHSH and CDR2 LQKENI come from the germline V gene. V was clipped by 2 bases and J by 6 bases, with 12 bases between them. The clonotype originates from a human donor in good health. Some clones in this sample may be carry-over from other donors' samples. Material for sequencing was T cells isolated from PBMCs. This chain links TRBV18 with TRBJ2-3, with a possible D match to TRBD2 (6 bases). The DNA for the CDR3 is TGTGCCAGCTCACCAGGGGGGACTGCTGATACGCAGTATTTT. Its protein product is CASSPGGTADTQYF.